Each of the 17 T cell receptor beta chains below was sequenced from the same sample in a study of CD8+ T cells in alopecia areata (dated by TCRdb to 2016 to 2019). The method was the immunoSEQ multiplex PCR assay. RNA was extracted from all samples and reverse transcribed into cDNA as template for TCR sequencing. Entries here come from immuneACCESS through TCRdb and include only in-frame sequences with V and J called. Some clones fail to appear in such tables; in the studies checked, an unresolved V gene covers under half of the shortfall, and the cause of the remainder is unknown. The sample yields more than 90,000 clones; approximately 54% were counted once. 12% of the sample belongs to the ten largest clones. In the paper's terms, the time point label means: less than 30 weeks on oral tofacitinib. The meaning of the sample's treatment or condition label: oral pan-JAK inhibitor, 5-10 mg twice daily.

This specimen was CD8+ T cells sorted from blood, taken at week 24, from a patient treated with tofacitinib. The source is a human donor with alopecia areata.

This clone occurred a few times. The DNA of the CDR3 is TGTGCCAGCAGCTTATTTTCCTACGAGCAGTACTTC. Protein: CASSLFSYEQYF. The chain is built from TRBV7-9 and TRBJ2-7; D is ambiguous. CDR3 size: 12 residues. V was cut by 2 bases and J by 1 base, with 3 bases left in between. Germline CDR1 reads SEHNR; CDR2 reads FQNEAQ (reference sequence).

This clone was observed a few times. The rearrangement uses TRBV29-1 and TRBJ2-2; D gene ambiguous. The germline V gene encodes CDR1 SQVTM and CDR2 ANQGSEA. The CDR3 loop spans 13 amino acids. V was pared by 5 bases and J by 0 bases, with 7 bases between. The CDR3 loop reads CSVFAANTGELFF. DNA of the CDR3: TGCAGCGTTTTCGCCGCGAACACCGGGGAGCTGTTTTTT.

CDR3 sequence reads: CASSVEGPGGEETQYF. CDR3 DNA sequence: TGTGCCAGCAGCGTAGAGGGGCCAGGGGGCGAGGAGACCCAGTACTTC. This chain joins TRBV9 and TRBJ2-5; 8 bases align to TRBD1. Per germline, CDR1 SGDLS and CDR2 YYNGEE. V lost 0 bases, J lost 5 bases, and 9 bases stayed unmatched. The CDR3 sequence is 16 residues long.

This clone has a handful of counts. The chain is built from TRBV4-3 and TRBJ2-3; perhaps TRBD1 as D (6 bases). V was pared by 7 bases and J by 6 bases, with 20 bases between. CDR1 LGHNA and CDR2 YSLEER come from the germline V gene. The CDR3 is 15 amino acids. CDR3 region: CASTQGWGEWDTQYF. The CDR3 DNA is TGCGCCAGCACCCAGGGGTGGGGCGAGTGGGATACGCAGTATTTT.

The gene calls are TRBV30 and TRBJ2-1; D is possibly TRBD1 or TRBD2 (5 bases each). Trimming removed 3 bases from V and 6 bases from J, with 15 bases in between. There are 14 residues in the CDR3. Germline loops: CDR1 GTSNPN, CDR2 SVGIG (reference sequence). CDR3 sequence (DNA): TGTGCCTGGAGCCTGGGTGAGGGACCCAATGAGCAGTTCTTC. Translation: CAWSLGEGPNEQFF. The whole variable domain, remainder taken from reference TRBV30 and TRBJ2-1, is SQTIHQWPATLVQPVGSPLSLECTVEGTSNPNLYWYRQAAGRGLQLLFYSVGIGQISSEVPQNLSASRPQDRQFILSSKKLLLSDSGFYLCAWSLGEGPNEQFFGPGTRLTVL.

There are many counts of this clone. The sample carries other DNA sequences with the same CDR3. This sequence joins TRBV7-9 and TRBJ2-7; D gene ambiguous. V lost 5 bases, J lost 2 bases, and 7 bases lay in between. From germline, CDR1 is SEHNR and CDR2 FQNEAQ (reference sequence). The CDR3 is 12 amino acids. CDR3 sequence: CASSPSTYEQYF. For the CDR3, the DNA is TGTGCCAGCAGCCCTTCTACCTACGAGCAGTACTTC.

The sample holds a few counts of this clone. This rearrangement joins TRBV4-3 to TRBJ2-5, with 9 nucleotides matching TRBD1. The CDR3 spans 16 residues. V lost 4 bases, J lost 3 bases, and 9 bases stayed unmatched. Germline CDR1 LGHNA, CDR2 YSLEER. CDR3 sequence reads: CASSRLLQGAKETQYF. The DNA of the CDR3 is TGCGCCAGCAGCCGGCTCCTACAGGGGGCGAAAGAGACCCAGTACTTC.

The CDR3 loop is CSVRSGNTIYF. CDR3 in DNA: TGCAGCGTTCGGTCTGGAAACACCATATATTTT. The chain employs TRBV29-1 and TRBJ1-3; D gene ambiguous. The germline V gene has CDR1 SQVTM and CDR2 ANQGSEA. This CDR3 has 11 amino acids. Deletions cut 5 bases from V and 1 base from J, with 3 bases between.

This clone came up a few times. This chain uses TRBV7-6 with TRBJ2-2; D is tentatively TRBD1 or TRBD2 (7 bases each). Germline assignment: CDR1 SGHVS and CDR2 FNYEAQ. The V end was cut by 8 bases, the J end by 6 bases, with 28 bases between. The length of the CDR3 is 18 residues. CDR3 residues: CASLPLGGLGGGAGELFF. The CDR3 nucleotides are TGTGCCAGCCTCCCCCTGGGGGGGCTAGGAGGGGGCGCCGGGGAGCTGTTTTTT.

V gene TRBV27 combines with J gene TRBJ1-5, with TRBD1 matching 7 bases. The V gene end was trimmed by 4 bases and the J gene end by 3 bases; junction bases not matched to a gene: 3. CDR1 is MNHEY, CDR2 SMNVEV, per germline (reference sequence). The CDR3 has 14 amino acids. In DNA form, the CDR3 reads TGTGCCAGCAGTTCGACAGGGTACAATCAGCCCCAGCATTTT. It translates to CASSSTGYNQPQHF.

This clone appeared a few times. V gene TRBV13 combines with J gene TRBJ2-5; 7 positions match TRBD1. The V gene end was trimmed by 2 bases and the J gene end by 4 bases; junction bases not matched to a gene: 4. Germline CDR1 PRHDT, CDR2 FYEKMQ (reference sequence). CDR3 length: 14 amino acids. The CDR3: CASSLSQGLETQYF. The CDR3 DNA sequence: TGTGCCAGCAGCTTATCACAGGGGCTAGAGACCCAGTACTTC.

Written as DNA, the CDR3 is TGTGCCAGCAGTTTATCGGCCGGGACAGCAAACTACGAGCAGTACTTC. This translates into CASSLSAGTANYEQYF. The chain recombines TRBV27 with TRBJ2-7; 7 bases are shared with TRBD1. From germline, CDR1 is MNHEY and CDR2 SMNVEV (reference sequence). V shed 0 bases, J shed 3 bases, and the junction held 8 bases outside the gene matches. The CDR3 has 16 amino acids.

The chain has TRBV19 and TRBJ1-1; 7 nucleotides align to TRBD1. CDR3 length: 14 residues. Germline CDR1 and CDR2: LNHDA and SQIVND (reference sequence). The V gene end was trimmed by 7 bases and the J gene end by 3 bases; junction bases not matched to a gene: 8. In nucleotides, the CDR3 is TGTGCCAGTAATCGACAGGGTAGGGACACTGAAGCTTTCTTT. Translation: CASNRQGRDTEAFF.

This clone was detected only a few times. The chain employs TRBV27 and TRBJ1-5; D remains ambiguous. The ends were cut back, 3 bases at V and 5 bases at J, with 20 bases in the middle. The germline gives CDR1 MNHEY, CDR2 SMNVEV (reference sequence). The CDR3 totals 17 residues. CDR3 DNA: TGTGCCAGCAGTTTGCGCGTAAACCGGGGTTCCCATCAGCCCCAGCATTTT. Translation: CASSLRVNRGSHQPQHF.

The chain carries TRBV12-5 and TRBJ2-5, with 9 bases identical to TRBD2. The CDR3 runs to 15 residues. V lost 1 base, J lost 3 bases, and 3 bases stayed unmatched. Germline assignment: CDR1 LGHNT and CDR2 FRNRAP. The CDR3: CASGLALAGEETQYF. DNA for the CDR3: TGTGCTAGTGGTTTGGCCTTAGCGGGGGAAGAGACCCAGTACTTC.

CDR3 sequence reads: CASSPTGGHYEQYF. In DNA form, the CDR3 reads TGTGCCAGCAGTCCGACAGGGGGCCATTACGAGCAGTACTTC. The rearrangement joins TRBV27 to TRBJ2-7, with TRBD1 matching over 10 bases. CDR3 length: 14 residues. With 5 bases clipped from V and 4 bases from J, the junction kept 5 bases outside the gene matches. Germline V gives CDR1 MNHEY, CDR2 SMNVEV (reference sequence).

This clone is labeled medium-sized. The chain couples TRBV28 to TRBJ2-7; possibly TRBD1 for D (5 bases). The CDR3 is 14 amino acids. The germline gives CDR1 MDHEN, CDR2 SYDVKM. Trimming took off 2 bases at V and 6 bases at J, with 14 bases between the two ends. CDR3 nucleotides: TGTGCCAGCAGTTTACTACCCCCGACAGCCGAGCAGTACTTC. Translated: CASSLLPPTAEQYF.